This TCR beta chain was profiled in a study of blood T cell repertoires in COVID-19. With V trimmed by 5 bases and J by 0 bases, 2 bases remained unmatched. Per the germline V gene, CDR1 is SGHTA and CDR2 is FQGNSA. The CDR3 sequence is 14 residues long. The data were produced by immunoSEQ multiplex PCR, yet TCRdb's version contains in-frame clones alone and is incomplete. The sample carries about 75,000 clones, over 75% recorded once. The chain couples TRBV7-2 to TRBJ1-1; 8 bases are a match to TRBD1. The sequence was obtained from a human donor in a cohort sampled during active COVID-19. What was sequenced was peripheral blood. CDR3 in amino acids: CASSLTGVNTEAFF. The CDR3 region has the DNA TGTGCCAGCAGCCTGACAGGGGTGAACACTGAAGCTTTCTTT. Full variable domain (missing parts from reference TRBV7-2 and TRBJ1-1): GAGVSQSPSNKVTEKGKDVELRCDPISGHTALYWYRQSLGQGLEFLIYFQGNSAPDKSGLPSDRFSAERTGGSVSTLTIQRTQQEDSAVYLCASSLTGVNTEAFFGQGTRLTVV.